One sample yielded the 14 T cell receptor beta chains listed below, sequenced in a study of Ad26.COV2.S vaccination and SARS-CoV-2 variants. Treatment of the sample: around 19 received Ad26.COV2.S at low or high dose, single or two shots; five or six received placebo; per-sample allocation not given. Sampling happened 63 days after the first vaccine or placebo injection. The method was immunoSEQ multiplex PCR; TCRdb's version includes in-frame clones alone and lacks a portion of them. The repertoire consists of 450,000 to 550,000 clones, with around 89% occurring once and the leading ten covering 1.5% to 2%. The specimen was peripheral blood, collected in a trial of Ad26.COV2.S vaccine versus placebo. The receptors derive from a person between 18 and 60 years old who received the Ad26.COV2.S COVID-19 vaccine or a placebo.

This clone was observed a single time. The chain carries TRBV27 and TRBJ2-7, with 9 bases lining up with TRBD2. The CDR3 runs 14 residues. The V and J ends lost 6 bases and 0 bases, in that order; junction bases with no gene match: 3. In germline, CDR1 is MNHEY, CDR2 SMNVEV (reference sequence). The CDR3: CASSHSGSSYEQYF. In nucleotides, the CDR3 is TGTGCCAGCAGCCATAGCGGGAGCTCCTACGAGCAGTACTTC.

The chain is built from TRBV2 and TRBJ1-2; maybe TRBD1 (5 bases). The V gene's germline CDR1 is SNHLY and CDR2 FYNNEI. The CDR3 consists of 15 residues. The V and J ends lost 1 base and 0 bases respectively, with 9 bases between them. The CDR3 loop reads CASSEGGGSNYGYTF. The CDR3 DNA sequence: TGTGCCAGCAGTGAAGGGGGGGGATCTAACTATGGCTACACCTTC.

This chain connects TRBV5-1 to TRBJ1-5; TRBD1 matches 9 bases. CDR1 SGHRS and CDR2 YFSETQ come from the germline V gene. This CDR3 comprises 15 residues. V shed 5 bases and J 4 bases; nucleotides not matched to a gene: 7. The CDR3 loop is CASRAGTGTNQPQHF. CDR3 coding DNA: TGCGCCAGCAGGGCCGGGACAGGGACTAATCAGCCCCAGCATTTT.

The DNA of the CDR3 is TGTGCCAGCAGCGCGGGACAGGGATACACTGAAGCTTTCTTT. It is translated as CASSAGQGYTEAFF. The V gene is TRBV5-5, the J gene TRBJ1-1; 9 bases fit TRBD1. This CDR3 spans 14 amino acids. From germline, CDR1 is SGHKS and CDR2 YYEKEE (reference sequence). With V trimmed by 4 bases and J by 3 bases, 4 bases remained unmatched.

The CDR3 here is CASSYDRNNQPQHF. The DNA of the CDR3 is TGTGCCAGCAGTTACGATCGGAACAATCAGCCCCAGCATTTT. The chain combines TRBV6-5 with TRBJ1-5; D ambiguous. This CDR3 is 14 amino acids long. In germline, CDR1 is MNHEY, CDR2 SVGAGI. V was trimmed by 2 bases and J by 3 bases, leaving 8 bases between them.

The V and J genes are TRBV27 and TRBJ1-2; TRBD1 agrees at 8 bases. From germline, CDR1 is MNHEY and CDR2 SMNVEV (reference sequence). This CDR3 has 15 residues. Unmatched junction bases numbered 7, after V lost 3 bases and J lost 4 bases. This chain's CDR3 is CASSFLDRVAYGYTF. The CDR3 DNA reads TGTGCCAGCAGTTTCTTGGACAGGGTCGCCTATGGCTACACCTTC.

V and J are TRBV6-5 and TRBJ1-1; maybe TRBD1 (5 bases). With 6 bases removed from V and 1 base from J, the gap between germline ends came to 15 bases. The length of the CDR3 is 15 residues. The germline V gene has CDR1 MNHEY and CDR2 SVGAGI. CDR3 region: CASSAGWGPNTEAFF. CDR3 coding DNA: TGTGCCAGCAGCGCGGGGTGGGGACCGAACACTGAAGCTTTCTTT.

This clone has just one count. The genes are TRBV11-3 and TRBJ1-1, with D possibly matching TRBD1 (5 bases). In germline, CDR1 is SGHNT, CDR2 YENEEA. The CDR3 runs 13 residues. V was cut by 5 bases and J by 1 base, with 8 bases left in between. The CDR3 region has the DNA TGTGCCAGCAGCCAAGGACAGAACACTGAAGCTTTCTTT. Amino acid sequence: CASSQGQNTEAFF.

The gene calls are TRBV3-1 (or the pseudogene TRBV3-2) and TRBJ2-7; D is unresolved. Between the trimmed V and J ends, which lost 0 bases and 6 bases, there was a span of 9 bases. The CDR3 spans 13 residues. From germline, CDR1 is LGHDT and CDR2 YNNKEL (reference sequence). The CDR3 DNA is TGTGCCAGCAGCCAAGATAGAACGCGCGAGCAGTACTTC. This encodes CASSQDRTREQYF.

The chain uses TRBV2 and TRBJ2-5, with 7 bases that match TRBD1. The germline gives CDR1 SNHLY, CDR2 FYNNEI. Losses at the gene ends were 8 bases for V and 5 bases for J; bases not matched to a gene: 11. This CDR3 has 14 amino acids. CDR3 nucleotide sequence: TGTGCCAGCGGGAAGGGACAGTTGATTGAGACCCAGTACTTC. This encodes CASGKGQLIETQYF.

V usage is TRBV25-1 and J usage is TRBJ1-1; no firm D call. V was pared by 2 bases and J by 10 bases, with 17 bases between. The germline V gene has CDR1 MGHDK and CDR2 SYGVNS. CDR3 length: 14 amino acids. The CDR3 bases are TGTGCCAGCAGTGAAAGGTGGAGGCAGCAAGGAGCTTTCTTT. It yields the protein CASSERWRQQGAFF. The whole variable domain, remainder taken from reference TRBV25-1 and TRBJ1-1, is EADIYQTPRYLVIGTGKKITLECSQTMGHDKMYWYQQDPGMELHLIHYSYGVNSTEKGDLSSESTVSRIRTEHFPLTLESARPSHTSQYLCASSERWRQQGAFFGQGTRLTVV.

This chain links TRBV27 with TRBJ1-2, with D unresolved. The V end lost 0 bases, the J end lost 3 bases, and 8 bases lay between the germline ends. The germline V gene encodes CDR1 MNHEY and CDR2 SMNVEV (reference sequence). This CDR3 is built from 14 residues. CDR3 region: CASSLSRGYYGYTF. The CDR3, as DNA: TGTGCCAGCAGTTTATCGAGAGGGTACTATGGCTACACCTTC.

The chain joins TRBV19 to TRBJ1-2; D uncertain. CDR3 length: 16 amino acids. Germline CDR1 is LNHDA and CDR2 is SQIVND (reference sequence). Between the trimmed V and J ends, which lost 3 bases and 6 bases, there was a span of 20 bases. In DNA form, the CDR3 reads TGTGCCAGTAGTATTTCCCTGAGAGTTAGGATACATGGCTACACCTTC. Amino acid sequence: CASSISLRVRIHGYTF.

CDR3: CASSPGDRLSTDTQYF. DNA for the CDR3: TGTGCCAGCAGCCCGGGGGACAGGCTAAGCACAGATACGCAGTATTTT. The V gene is TRBV11-3, the J gene TRBJ2-3, with 8 nucleotides matching TRBD1. Trimming cost V 5 bases and J 0 bases; bases outside gene matches: 7. Germline values: CDR1 SGHNT, CDR2 YENEEA. The CDR3 has 16 amino acids.